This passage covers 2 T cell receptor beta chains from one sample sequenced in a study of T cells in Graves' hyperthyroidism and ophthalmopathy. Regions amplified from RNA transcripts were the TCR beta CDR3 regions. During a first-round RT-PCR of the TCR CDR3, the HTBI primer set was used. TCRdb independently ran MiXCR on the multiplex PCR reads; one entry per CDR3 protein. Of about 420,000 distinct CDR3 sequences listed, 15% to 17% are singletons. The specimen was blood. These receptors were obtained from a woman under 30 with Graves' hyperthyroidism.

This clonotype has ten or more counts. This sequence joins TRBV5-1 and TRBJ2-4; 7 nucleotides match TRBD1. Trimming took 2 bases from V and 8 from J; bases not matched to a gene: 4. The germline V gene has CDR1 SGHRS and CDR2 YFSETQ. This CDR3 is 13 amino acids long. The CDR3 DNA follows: TGCGCCAGCAGCTTAGGGGGCGTTGACATTCAGTACTTC. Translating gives CASSLGGVDIQYF.

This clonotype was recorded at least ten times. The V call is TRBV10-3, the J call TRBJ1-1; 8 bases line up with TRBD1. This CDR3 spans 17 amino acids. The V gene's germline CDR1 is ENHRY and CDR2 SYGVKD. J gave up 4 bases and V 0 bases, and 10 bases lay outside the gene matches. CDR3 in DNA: TGTGCCATCAGTGAGTCGATAGGACAGGGCCGTTTCACTGAAGCTTTCTTT. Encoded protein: CAISESIGQGRFTEAFF.